This TCR beta chain stems from a study of blood T cells in healthy people across ages. At the level of the study: T cells yielded about one barcoded beta molecule per two cells through template switching. Study-level points and caveats: Age advanced and TCR beta diversity per million T cells fell, roughly linearly.

Worth noting for this clonotype: Its specificity is unknown.

Primed by a sample-barcoded 5' primer and a J-beta primer mix, a second PCR proceeded for 7 to 11 cycles. One entry per CDR3 protein results from TCRdb running MiXCR on the 5' RACE reads. In the table there are about 1.4 million distinct CDR3 sequences, around 55% of which are singletons. Each individual donor underwent a draw of roughly 10 milliliters of peripheral blood. Germline V CDR1 and CDR2: MGHRA, YSYEKL. Trimming left V 7 bases short and J 6 bases short, with 21 bases between. CDR3 length: 16 amino acids. This chain connects TRBV4-1 to TRBJ2-2, with a weak D call TRBD2 (6 bases). This receptor was obtained from a young man in good health. The specimen sequenced was blood. CDR3 DNA: TGCGCCAGCACCGAACTACTAGCAGGTCCGGCCGGGGAGCTGTTTTTT. Translating it yields CASTELLAGPAGELFF.